This record looks at one T cell receptor (beta chain) sequence and its context. What it binds is unknown. Some clones are missing from TCRdb's copy, which holds only in-frame ones; the method was immunoSEQ multiplex PCR. Among approximately 1.9 million clones listed, about 94% were seen once. The CDR3 consists of 13 residues. The V end lost 4 bases, the J end lost 6 bases, and 12 bases lay between the germline ends. Germline V CDR1 and CDR2: MNHEY, SMNVEV (reference sequence). The sample originates from a study of shared clonotypes between healthy human individuals. The study's findings and limits: Sequencing depth was predicted to influence how clonotypes are shared among donors. In having few donors, the study represented limited genetic and exposure-history diversity.

Terminally differentiated effector memory CD45RA+ cells were excluded from the naive CD8 cells, which were CD45RO-negative and positively selected for CCR7. Sequencing input: naive CD8+ T cells from PBMCs. The TCR comes from a man younger than 35 in good health. Some clones in this sample may be carry-over from other donors' samples. The chain is built from TRBV27 and TRBJ1-2, with a weak D call TRBD1 (5 bases). CDR3 coding DNA: TGTGCCAGCAGTTCCAGGGACTGGAATGGCTACACCTTC. Amino acid sequence: CASSSRDWNGYTF.